The rows below give T cell receptor beta chains drawn from one sample of a study of beta chain features in type 1 diabetes. Method: immunoSEQ multiplex PCR; TCRdb's copy keeps in-frame clones and lacks some. Among hundreds of thousands of clones listed, about 14% were seen once. The material sequenced was central memory CD4+ T cells from blood. The receptors originated from a man aged 25 to 45 in good health. CDR3s include the opening cysteine and the closing phenylalanine or tryptophan. Expanded clones are given a class, and other clones once, few, many or no size at all.

CDR3aa: CASSYRDRGYSPEYF; v_gene: TRBV6-5; j_gene: TRBJ2-7; abundance: few
CDR3aa: CASSQSGRAFGEQFF; v_gene: TRBV28; j_gene: TRBJ2-1; abundance: many
CDR3aa: CASSSSRWGTDTQYF; v_gene: TRBV11-3; j_gene: TRBJ2-3; abundance: .
CDR3aa: CASRGTSGTPGEQFF; v_gene: TRBV6-1; j_gene: TRBJ2-1; abundance: .
CDR3aa: CASTQETGLNQPQHF; v_gene: TRBV19; j_gene: TRBJ1-5; abundance: .
CDR3aa: CASRLEVNTEAFF; v_gene: TRBV5-1; j_gene: TRBJ1-1; abundance: few
CDR3aa: CASSPPVGAVRGYTF; v_gene: TRBV7-9; j_gene: TRBJ1-2; abundance: .
CDR3aa: CACRLAVRGETQYF; v_gene: TRBV7-2; j_gene: TRBJ2-5; abundance: .
CDR3aa: CASSQAWVPGNTIYF; v_gene: TRBV4-3; j_gene: TRBJ1-3; abundance: few
CDR3aa: CASSEWVSSGNTIYF; v_gene: TRBV25-1; j_gene: TRBJ1-3; abundance: .
CDR3aa: CAISESKGVGNSPLHF; v_gene: TRBV6-1; j_gene: TRBJ1-6; abundance: few
CDR3aa: CASSLAYGGDQPQHF; v_gene: TRBV7-2; j_gene: TRBJ1-5; abundance: .
CDR3aa: CASSSLNGAGSNEQFF; v_gene: TRBV5-4; j_gene: TRBJ2-1; abundance: .
CDR3aa: CASSQPKQPGELFF; v_gene: TRBV4-2; j_gene: TRBJ2-2; abundance: few
CDR3aa: CASQLSGARVEQFF; v_gene: TRBV28; j_gene: TRBJ2-1; abundance: .
CDR3aa: CASSWGQGRKEAFF; v_gene: TRBV5-1; j_gene: TRBJ1-1; abundance: few
CDR3aa: CASSVTGLGQYF; v_gene: TRBV5-6; j_gene: TRBJ2-7; abundance: .
CDR3aa: CASSAGQSSNTGELFF; v_gene: TRBV9; j_gene: TRBJ2-2; abundance: .
CDR3aa: CASSQVQGAQYF; v_gene: TRBV14; j_gene: TRBJ2-5; abundance: .
CDR3aa: CASSLAGNKEQYF; v_gene: TRBV5-4; j_gene: TRBJ2-7; abundance: many
CDR3aa: CASSLQADRGLRGYTF; v_gene: TRBV27; j_gene: TRBJ1-2; abundance: .
CDR3aa: CAWSGGLAKNIQYF; v_gene: TRBV30; j_gene: TRBJ2-4; abundance: few
CDR3aa: CASSLALVGNEQFF; v_gene: TRBV7-2; j_gene: TRBJ2-1; abundance: .
CDR3aa: CAISSGWGANVLTF; v_gene: TRBV10-3; j_gene: TRBJ2-6; abundance: .
CDR3aa: CASSLAWDEQFF; v_gene: TRBV5-4; j_gene: TRBJ2-1; abundance: many
CDR3aa: CAISDAGATEAFF; v_gene: TRBV10-3; j_gene: TRBJ1-1; abundance: many
CDR3aa: CAIRDRNTEAFF; v_gene: TRBV10-3; j_gene: TRBJ1-1; abundance: .
CDR3aa: CASSLQANQETQYF; v_gene: TRBV7-2; j_gene: TRBJ2-5; abundance: few
CDR3aa: CASSLSGGVYNEQFF; v_gene: TRBV11-2; j_gene: TRBJ2-1; abundance: .
CDR3aa: CASSYSSGIGTDTQYF; v_gene: TRBV6-5; j_gene: TRBJ2-3; abundance: few
CDR3aa: CASSYSGTGGTQYF; v_gene: TRBV7-2; j_gene: TRBJ2-5; abundance: .
CDR3aa: CANGDYYNEQFF; v_gene: TRBV10-3; j_gene: TRBJ2-1; abundance: many
CDR3aa: CASSLSWRRGGPTGELFF; v_gene: TRBV27; j_gene: TRBJ2-2; abundance: few
CDR3aa: CASSHQGADTEAFF; v_gene: TRBV6-5; j_gene: TRBJ1-1; abundance: few
CDR3aa: CASSRGPADTQYF; v_gene: TRBV6-5; j_gene: TRBJ2-3; abundance: few
CDR3aa: CASSTQGNNEQFF; v_gene: TRBV5-1; j_gene: TRBJ2-1; abundance: .
CDR3aa: CASSPRQRNYGYTF; v_gene: TRBV19; j_gene: TRBJ1-2; abundance: few
CDR3aa: CASSWDRASNQPQHF; v_gene: TRBV6-5; j_gene: TRBJ1-5; abundance: .
CDR3aa: CASSPLAGGLETQYF; v_gene: TRBV7-7; j_gene: TRBJ2-5; abundance: few
CDR3aa: CSVGDRGHQPQHF; v_gene: TRBV29-1; j_gene: TRBJ1-5; abundance: many
CDR3aa: CASTYRASGNQPQHF; v_gene: TRBV19; j_gene: TRBJ1-5; abundance: few
CDR3aa: CASTGDTQYF; v_gene: TRBV10-2; j_gene: TRBJ2-3; abundance: few